The subject of this entry is one TCR beta chain. Its target is not known. This sample is part of a study of identifying expanded T cells in peripheral blood. Study-wide findings and caveats: Technical replicates showed approximately 1.2 changed clones; about 2 weeks 15 to 20; four weeks 19.

Data came from immunoSEQ multiplex PCR; TCRdb stores just in-frame clones and leaves some out. The sample contains approximately 90,000 clones, approximately 86% of which appear only once. Healthy donors had no documented immune events, such as infections, while sampled. Germline values: CDR1 SNHLY, CDR2 FYNNEI. This CDR3 has 14 amino acids. Trimming cost V 10 bases and J 2 bases; bases outside gene matches: 7. Sequencing used blood. The sequence was collected from a person between 18 and 75 years old in good health. The J gene is TRBJ2-7, the V gene TRBV2; 11 nucleotides match TRBD1. The CDR3 coding sequence is TGTGCCACGCCGGGACAGGGGGATCCCTACGAGCAGTACTTC. Translation gives CATPGQGDPYEQYF.